This TCR beta chain was identified during a study of cytomegalovirus exposure and HLA in healthy donors. Study summary: Per a later analysis, the approximately 600 first-cohort and approximately 120 validation repertoires shared one platform.

This CDR3 contains 16 residues. The germline V and J ends were trimmed by 1 base and 2 bases, with 14 bases remaining between them. In germline, CDR1 is SGHDT, CDR2 YYEEEE. Separation from the roughly 670-subject first cohort characterized the approximately 120-subject validation cohort, to which the donors belonged. The method was immunoSEQ multiplex PCR; TCRdb's version includes in-frame clones alone and lacks a portion of them. The sample holds approximately 90,000 clones, approximately 96% seen once. Remarks on this clone: The antigen remains unidentified.

Study-wide results and limits: Published work reported that the classifier diagnosed cytomegalovirus status with high specificity and sensitivity.

The J gene is TRBJ2-3, the V gene TRBV5-6; D is possibly TRBD2 (5 bases). The clonotype originates from a man between 18 and 29 years old in good health and CMV-seronegative. What was sequenced was PBMCs. The CDR3 region is CASSLLLAELTDTQYF. The CDR3 DNA reads as TGTGCCAGCAGCTTGCTTCTAGCAGAACTCACAGATACGCAGTATTTT. The full variable domain, rest sourced from reference TRBV5-6 and TRBJ2-3, is DAGVTQSPTHLIKTRGQQVTLRCSPKSGHDTVSWYQQALGQGPQFIFQYYEEEERQRGNFPDRFSGHQFPNYSSELNVNALLLGDSALYLCASSLLLAELTDTQYFGPGTRLTVL.